These 9 T cell receptor beta chains originate from one sample sequenced in a study of neurological immune-mediated disorders. TCRdb fed the 5' RACE reads into MiXCR, producing one record per CDR3 protein. The sample carries about 59,000 distinct CDR3 sequences, around 3.5% recorded once. Source material: PBMCs. The receptors were sampled from a woman younger than 45 with multiple sclerosis.

This clonotype was seen ten or more times. This sequence joins TRBV6-2 or TRBV6-3 and TRBJ1-1; D is uncertain. In germline, CDR1 is MNHEY, CDR2 SVGEGT. The CDR3 totals 13 residues. V was cut by 0 bases and J by 4 bases, with 6 bases left in between. Here the CDR3 DNA reads TGTGCCAGCAGTTACTCGGCTAGCACTGAAGCTTTCTTT. Translation gives CASSYSASTEAFF.

This clonotype was counted only a few times. This clone may be a read error of a much larger clone one base away. CDR3 sequence reads: CASRDTGLTEAFF. The CDR3 DNA follows: TGCGCCAGCAGAGACACCGGACTCACTGAAGCTTTCTTT. The V call is TRBV5-1, the J call TRBJ1-1; D is uncertain. Looked up from germline, CDR1 is SGHRS and CDR2 is YFSETQ. V was pared by 5 bases and J by 4 bases, with 12 bases between. The CDR3 sequence is 13 residues long. Full variable domain (rest looked up from reference TRBV5-1 and TRBJ1-1): KAGVTQTPRYLIKTRGQQVTLSCSPISGHRSVSWYQQTPGQGLQFLFEYFSETQRNKGNFPGRFSGRQFSNSRSEMNVSTLELGDSALYLCASRDTGLTEAFFGQGTRLTVV.

This clonotype showed up many times. The chain is built from TRBV5-1 and TRBJ2-3, with D unresolved. Germline loops: CDR1 SGHRS, CDR2 YFSETQ. Trimming removed 0 bases at V and 2 bases at J, with 7 bases between. This CDR3 region has 14 residues. This chain's CDR3 is CASSLGRSTDTQYF. The CDR3 DNA reads TGCGCCAGCAGCTTGGGCAGGTCCACAGATACGCAGTATTTT.

This clonotype was recorded many times. The junction departs from germline at one end; a sequencing error may be responsible. The chain has TRBV7-9 and TRBJ1-4; no firm D call. Per germline, CDR1 SEHNR and CDR2 FQNEAQ (reference sequence). This CDR3 is 12 amino acids long. CDR3 DNA: TGTGCCAGCAGCTTAGGCCCCGACCGATCAACATTT. Amino acid sequence: CASSLGPDRSTF. Combining the CDR3 with reference TRBV7-9 and TRBJ1-4 gives the whole variable domain DTGVSQNPRHKITKRGQNVTFRCDPISEHNRLYWYRQTLGQGPEFLTYFQNEAQLEKSRLLSDRFSAERPKGSFSTLEIQRTEQGDSAMYLCASSLGPDRSTFGSGTQLSVL.

There are many counts of this clonotype. The chain combines TRBV20-1 with TRBJ1-5; D is unresolved. CDR1 and CDR2 (germline): DFQATT, SNEGSKA (reference sequence). CDR3 length equals 15 residues. With 0 bases removed from V and 2 bases from J, the gap between germline ends came to 11 bases. CDR3 nucleotide sequence: TGCAGTGCTAGAGATCGGAGGGATCGCAATCAGCCCCAGCATTTT. This gives the protein CSARDRRDRNQPQHF.

This clonotype was found many times. The chain joins TRBV5-1 to TRBJ2-2; D gene ambiguous. The CDR3 contains 14 residues. V shed 1 base and J shed 4 bases, with 8 bases lying between them. Germline V gives CDR1 SGHRS, CDR2 YFSETQ. The CDR3 nucleotides read TGCGCCAGCAGCTTGAGTGGCGGCACCGGGGAGCTGTTTTTT. Protein sequence: CASSLSGGTGELFF.

This clonotype has a count of ten or more. The gene calls are TRBV5-1 and TRBJ1-6; 9 positions match TRBD1. This CDR3 is built from 15 residues. In germline, CDR1 is SGHRS, CDR2 YFSETQ. The ends lost 0 bases at V and 7 bases at J; junction bases unmatched: 2. Here the CDR3 DNA reads TGCGCCAGCAGCTTGGCCGGGACAGGGAATTCACCCCTCCACTTT. This encodes CASSLAGTGNSPLHF.

This clonotype was recorded at least ten times. V is TRBV15 and J is TRBJ2-7; possible D gene TRBD1, 6 bases. The CDR3 is 14 amino acids. Deletions cut 1 base from V and 2 bases from J, with 9 bases between. CDR1 and CDR2 (germline): LNHNV, YYDKDF (reference sequence). The CDR3 sequence is CATSRGGGPYEQYF. Here the CDR3 DNA reads TGTGCCACCAGCAGAGGAGGGGGTCCCTACGAGCAGTACTTC.

In its sample, this clonotype was seen many times. J is TRBJ2-1 and V is TRBV20-1; no definite D call. This CDR3 has 14 amino acids. Trimming cost V 6 bases and J 6 bases, with 18 bases left between them. Germline V gene lookup returns CDR1 DFQATT and CDR2 SNEGSKA (reference sequence). The CDR3 coding sequence is TGCAGTGCCAAAATTTACCTCCCAGGCAATGAGCAGTTCTTC. Translating gives CSAKIYLPGNEQFF.